The rows below give T cell receptor beta chains drawn from one sample of a study of T cells in localized non-small cell lung cancer. Assay used: immunoSEQ multiplex PCR; TCRdb lists only in-frame clones, some missing. The repertoire holds 130,000 or so clones, with more than 80% as singletons. Source: peripheral blood, taken before any cancer treatment. The receptors derive from a female donor at least 60 years old with stage I lung adenocarcinoma. Both conserved end residues are part of each CDR3. The order of the fields is V gene, clone size, CDR3 length, D gene, J gene, CDR3 DNA, CDR3 protein. The D gene is left open where the match is weak. Not all rows give a size; the values are once, few, many and, for expanded clones, a class.

V: TRBV30; size: NA; length: 15; D: NA; J: TRBJ2-5; DNA: TGTGCCTGGAGCTTATCCCAAAAGTACCAAGAGACCCAGTACTTC; CDR3: CAWSLSQKYQETQYF
V: TRBV30; size: NA; length: 13; D: NA; J: TRBJ1-1; DNA: TGTGCCTGGACTAAGGGTGGAATTGATGAAGCTTTCTTT; CDR3: CAWTKGGIDEAFF
V: TRBV5-4; size: NA; length: 14; D: NA; J: TRBJ1-2; DNA: TGTGCCAGCAGCTTGCCAGGGGTTGATTATGGCTACACCTTC; CDR3: CASSLPGVDYGYTF
V: TRBV5-4; size: NA; length: 15; D: TRBD1; J: TRBJ2-7; DNA: TGTGCCAGCAGCCCGGGGACAGGGGCAGGGTACGAGCAGTACTTC; CDR3: CASSPGTGAGYEQYF
V: TRBV28; size: few; length: 14; D: NA; J: TRBJ1-2; DNA: TGTGCCAGCAGTTCCGTGGGGGGCATCTATGGCTACACCTTC; CDR3: CASSSVGGIYGYTF
V: TRBV5-1; size: NA; length: 14; D: NA; J: TRBJ1-4; DNA: TGCGCCAGCACCCTTGGCAGGGGTGGGGAAAAACTGTTTTTT; CDR3: CASTLGRGGEKLFF
V: TRBV9; size: NA; length: 14; D: TRBD2; J: TRBJ2-1; DNA: TGTGCCAGCACCCCGGGGGGTCTTGTGGATGAGCAGTTCTTC; CDR3: CASTPGGLVDEQFF
V: TRBV11-2; size: NA; length: 14; D: NA; J: TRBJ2-5; DNA: TGTGCCAGCAGCTTAGGTGACCACCTCGAGACCCAGTACTTC; CDR3: CASSLGDHLETQYF
V: TRBV11-3; size: NA; length: 14; D: NA; J: TRBJ2-1; DNA: TGTGCCAGCAGCTTAACGGGACCCCGGTCCGGGCAGTTCTTC; CDR3: CASSLTGPRSGQFF
V: TRBV7-2; size: NA; length: 14; D: TRBD2; J: TRBJ2-1; DNA: TGTGCCAGCAGCCTCCGGAGGGAGGGTTATGAGCAGTTCTTC; CDR3: CASSLRREGYEQFF
V: TRBV9; size: NA; length: 14; D: NA; J: TRBJ2-1; DNA: TGTGCCAGCAGCGCCGGGGGGCCTACTAGTGCGCAGTTCTTC; CDR3: CASSAGGPTSAQFF
V: TRBV7-9; size: NA; length: 12; D: NA; J: TRBJ2-7; DNA: TGTGCCAGCAGCCCAGGGACCTACGAGCAGTACTTC; CDR3: CASSPGTYEQYF
V: TRBV13; size: NA; length: 14; D: TRBD2; J: TRBJ2-7; DNA: TGTGCCAGCAGCTTCGGACTAGCGACCTACGAGCAGTACTTC; CDR3: CASSFGLATYEQYF
V: TRBV4-1; size: NA; length: 19; D: TRBD2; J: TRBJ2-1; DNA: TGCGCCAGCAGCCAAGGGGTTCGGGGAGGGAGCGGGAAGAGAAATGAGCAGTTCTTC; CDR3: CASSQGVRGGSGKRNEQFF
V: TRBV7-2; size: NA; length: 17; D: TRBD2; J: TRBJ2-7; DNA: TGTGCCAGCAGATTCCAAGGGGGGGCTAGCGGGAGTCCCGAGCAGTACTTC; CDR3: CASRFQGGASGSPEQYF
V: TRBV6-1; size: NA; length: 14; D: NA; J: TRBJ1-2; DNA: TGTGCCAGCAGTCCAGAGGACAGCTCCTATGGCTACACCTTC; CDR3: CASSPEDSSYGYTF
V: TRBV5-1; size: NA; length: 17; D: NA; J: TRBJ1-1; DNA: TGCGCCAGCAGCTTTGGGGGTTCTGTGGTCAGGGGCACTGAAGCTTTCTTT; CDR3: CASSFGGSVVRGTEAFF
V: TRBV6-8; size: NA; length: 17; D: NA; J: TRBJ2-7; DNA: TGTGCCAGCAGTTACCCGGTGATTTGGGAAATGTCCCACGAGCAGTACTTC; CDR3: CASSYPVIWEMSHEQYF
V: TRBV5-1; size: once; length: 14; D: TRBD1; J: TRBJ1-1; DNA: TGCGCCAGCAGCCAGGCGGGACAGGGGGCTGAAGCTTTCTTT; CDR3: CASSQAGQGAEAFF
V: TRBV5-1; size: NA; length: 14; D: NA; J: TRBJ2-1; DNA: TGCGCCAGCAGCTTTTTCTCGGAACTAAATGAGCAGTTCTTC; CDR3: CASSFFSELNEQFF
V: TRBV10-3; size: NA; length: 15; D: TRBD1; J: TRBJ1-1; DNA: TGTGCCATCAGTGACCTAAACAGGGGCCCCACTGAAGCTTTCTTT; CDR3: CAISDLNRGPTEAFF
V: TRBV28; size: NA; length: 15; D: NA; J: TRBJ2-7; DNA: TGTGCCAGCATGGAACGAGGACGGACACCCTACGAGCAGTACTTC; CDR3: CASMERGRTPYEQYF
V: TRBV27; size: once; length: 16; D: TRBD2; J: TRBJ2-1; DNA: TGTGCCAGCAGTTTATCGTGGACTAGCGCTTACAATGAGCAGTTCTTC; CDR3: CASSLSWTSAYNEQFF
V: TRBV11-2; size: NA; length: 15; D: TRBD2; J: TRBJ2-7; DNA: TGTGCCAGCGGGCCAGCCGGGGGGAGGGTCTACGAGCAGTACTTC; CDR3: CASGPAGGRVYEQYF
V: TRBV9; size: NA; length: 15; D: NA; J: TRBJ2-5; DNA: TGTGCCAGCAGCTCCGCTGGAGGGAGCGGGGAGACCCAGTACTTC; CDR3: CASSSAGGSGETQYF
V: TRBV10-3; size: NA; length: 14; D: TRBD2; J: TRBJ2-7; DNA: TGTGCCATCAGGCCGAGCGGGGGGACCTACGAGCAGTACTTC; CDR3: CAIRPSGGTYEQYF
V: TRBV7-3; size: NA; length: 16; D: TRBD2; J: TRBJ2-3; DNA: TGTGCCAGCAGCGGACTAGCGGGGGGGATCACAGATACGCAGTATTTT; CDR3: CASSGLAGGITDTQYF
V: TRBV5-1; size: NA; length: 15; D: TRBD2; J: TRBJ2-1; DNA: TGCGCCAGCAGCTTTTCAACTAGCGGGGACAATGAGCAGTTCTTC; CDR3: CASSFSTSGDNEQFF
V: TRBV30; size: NA; length: 10; D: NA; J: TRBJ2-7; DNA: TGTGCCTGGAGTAACGACAAAATGTACTTC; CDR3: CAWSNDKMYF
V: TRBV7-2; size: NA; length: 14; D: NA; J: TRBJ2-1; DNA: TGTGCCAGCAGCTTTGGTAGCTCCTACAATGAGCAGTTCTTC; CDR3: CASSFGSSYNEQFF
V: TRBV6-5; size: NA; length: 14; D: NA; J: TRBJ2-7; DNA: TGTGCCAGCAGAAAGTACTCGGCGGCCTACGAGCAGTACTTC; CDR3: CASRKYSAAYEQYF
V: TRBV28; size: NA; length: 14; D: NA; J: TRBJ1-2; DNA: TGTGCCAGCAGTTTATTCGGGGCGATCTATGGCTACACCTTC; CDR3: CASSLFGAIYGYTF
V: TRBV11-2; size: once; length: 16; D: NA; J: TRBJ2-2; DNA: TGTGCCAGCAGCCCGGCACTAGTTTACGACACCGGGGAGCTGTTTTTT; CDR3: CASSPALVYDTGELFF
V: TRBV28; size: once; length: 12; D: NA; J: TRBJ1-1; DNA: TGTGCCAGCAGTTTAGCCGTATCTGAAGCTTTCTTT; CDR3: CASSLAVSEAFF
V: TRBV27; size: few; length: 16; D: TRBD2; J: TRBJ2-7; DNA: TGTGCCAGCACTCGAGCCCCAGCGGGAGGAACCTACGAGCAGTACTTC; CDR3: CASTRAPAGGTYEQYF
V: TRBV10-3; size: NA; length: 17; D: TRBD1; J: TRBJ1-4; DNA: TGTGCCATCAGTGACCGGGACAGGGTTGCAACTAATGAAAAACTGTTTTTT; CDR3: CAISDRDRVATNEKLFF
V: TRBV27; size: NA; length: 14; D: NA; J: TRBJ2-7; DNA: TGTGCCAGCAGCTTCCGGGAAGGAGTCTACGAGCAGTACTTC; CDR3: CASSFREGVYEQYF
V: TRBV19; size: once; length: 14; D: NA; J: TRBJ1-5; DNA: TGTGCCAGTAGTGAGACAGTATTCAATCAGCCCCAGCATTTT; CDR3: CASSETVFNQPQHF
V: TRBV11-3; size: NA; length: 17; D: NA; J: TRBJ2-7; DNA: TGTGCCAGCAGCTTAGGGGGTCGTGGGAGTCCCTCCTACGAGCAGTACTTC; CDR3: CASSLGGRGSPSYEQYF